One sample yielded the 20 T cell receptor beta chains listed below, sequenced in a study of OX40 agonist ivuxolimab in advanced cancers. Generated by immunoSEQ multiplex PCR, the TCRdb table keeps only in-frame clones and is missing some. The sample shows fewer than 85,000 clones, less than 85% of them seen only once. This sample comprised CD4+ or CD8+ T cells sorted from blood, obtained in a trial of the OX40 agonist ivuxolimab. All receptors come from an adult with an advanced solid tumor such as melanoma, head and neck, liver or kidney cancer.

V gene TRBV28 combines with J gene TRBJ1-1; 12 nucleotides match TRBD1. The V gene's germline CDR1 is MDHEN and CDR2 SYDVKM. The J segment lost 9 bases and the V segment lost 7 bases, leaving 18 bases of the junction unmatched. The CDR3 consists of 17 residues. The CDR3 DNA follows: TGTGCCAGCACCACAGCCGGGACAGGGGGCGGCGGTGAAAAAGCTTTCTTT. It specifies CASTTAGTGGGGEKAFF.

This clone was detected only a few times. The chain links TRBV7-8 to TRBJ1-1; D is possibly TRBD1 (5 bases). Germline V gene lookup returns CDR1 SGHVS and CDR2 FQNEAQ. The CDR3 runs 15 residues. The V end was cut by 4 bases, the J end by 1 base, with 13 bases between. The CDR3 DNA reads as TGTGCCAGCAGCTCCCCCGGGACTGCGAACACTGAAGCTTTCTTT. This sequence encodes CASSSPGTANTEAFF.

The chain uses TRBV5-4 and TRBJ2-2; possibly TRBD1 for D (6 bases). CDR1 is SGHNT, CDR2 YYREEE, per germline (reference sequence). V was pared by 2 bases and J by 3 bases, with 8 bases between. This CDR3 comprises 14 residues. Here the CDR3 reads CASSFTGHTGELFF. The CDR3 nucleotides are TGTGCCAGCAGCTTTACAGGGCACACCGGGGAGCTGTTTTTT.

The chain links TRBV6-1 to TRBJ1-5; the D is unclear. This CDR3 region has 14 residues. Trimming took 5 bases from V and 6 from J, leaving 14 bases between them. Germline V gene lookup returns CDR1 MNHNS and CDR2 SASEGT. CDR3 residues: CASSFGGWVQPQHF. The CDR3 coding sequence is TGTGCCAGCAGTTTTGGAGGCTGGGTTCAGCCCCAGCATTTT.

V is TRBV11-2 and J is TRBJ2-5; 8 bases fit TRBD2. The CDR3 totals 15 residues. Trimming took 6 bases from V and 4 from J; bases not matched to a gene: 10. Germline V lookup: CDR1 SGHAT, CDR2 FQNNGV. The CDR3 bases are TGTGCCAGCAGGAGACCTGGGACTAGAGCAGAGACCCAGTACTTC. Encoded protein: CASRRPGTRAETQYF.

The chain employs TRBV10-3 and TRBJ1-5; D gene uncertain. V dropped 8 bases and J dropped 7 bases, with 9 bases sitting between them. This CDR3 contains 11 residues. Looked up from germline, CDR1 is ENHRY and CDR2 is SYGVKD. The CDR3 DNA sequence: TGTGCCATCGGTGCCGGGCAGCCCCAGCATTTT. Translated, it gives CAIGAGQPQHF.

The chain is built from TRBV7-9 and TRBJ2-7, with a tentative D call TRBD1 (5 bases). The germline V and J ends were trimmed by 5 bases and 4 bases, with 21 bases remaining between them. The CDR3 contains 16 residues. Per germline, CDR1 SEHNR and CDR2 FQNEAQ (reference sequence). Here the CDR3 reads CASSQTPQGVRYEQYF. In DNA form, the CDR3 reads TGTGCCAGCAGCCAGACACCCCAAGGGGTTCGTTACGAGCAGTACTTC.

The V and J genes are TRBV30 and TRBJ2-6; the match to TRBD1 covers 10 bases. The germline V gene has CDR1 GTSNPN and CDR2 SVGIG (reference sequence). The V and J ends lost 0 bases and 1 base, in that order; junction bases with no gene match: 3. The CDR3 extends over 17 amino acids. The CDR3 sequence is CAWSVTGQGSGANVLTF. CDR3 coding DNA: TGTGCCTGGAGTGTAACGGGACAGGGGTCTGGGGCCAACGTCCTGACTTTC.

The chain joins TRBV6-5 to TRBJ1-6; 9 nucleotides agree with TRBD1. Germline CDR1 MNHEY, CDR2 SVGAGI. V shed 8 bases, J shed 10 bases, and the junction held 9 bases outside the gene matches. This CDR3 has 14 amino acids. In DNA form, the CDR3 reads TGTGCCAGCGGAGGACAGGGGCCGGGATCACCCCTCCACTTT. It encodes CASGGQGPGSPLHF.

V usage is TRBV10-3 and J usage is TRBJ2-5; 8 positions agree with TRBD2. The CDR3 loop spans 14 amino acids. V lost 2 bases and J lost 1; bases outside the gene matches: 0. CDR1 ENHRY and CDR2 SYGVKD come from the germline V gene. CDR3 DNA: TGTGCCATCAGTGAGCGGGGGGGCCAAGAGACCCAGTACTTC. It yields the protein CAISERGGQETQYF.

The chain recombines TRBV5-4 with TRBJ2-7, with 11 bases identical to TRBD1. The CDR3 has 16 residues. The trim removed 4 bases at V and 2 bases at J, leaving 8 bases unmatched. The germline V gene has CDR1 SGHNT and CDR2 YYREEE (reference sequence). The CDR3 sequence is CASSPAPGQGAYEQYF. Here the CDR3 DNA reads TGTGCCAGCAGCCCAGCCCCGGGACAGGGGGCCTACGAGCAGTACTTC.

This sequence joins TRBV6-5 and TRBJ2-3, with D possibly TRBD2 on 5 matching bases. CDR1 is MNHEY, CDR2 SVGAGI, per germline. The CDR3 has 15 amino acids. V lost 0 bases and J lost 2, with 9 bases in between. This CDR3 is CASSYSERNTDTQYF. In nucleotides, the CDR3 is TGTGCCAGCAGTTACTCGGAGCGGAACACAGATACGCAGTATTTT.

CDR3 sequence: CASSSRDYEQYF. The CDR3 nucleotides read TGTGCCAGCAGCTCAAGAGACTACGAGCAGTACTTC. The rearrangement links TRBV5-4 to TRBJ2-7; D is unresolved. Trimming removed 3 bases at V and 3 bases at J, with 7 bases between. CDR1 and CDR2 from the germline V gene are SGHNT and YYREEE (reference sequence). The CDR3 is made up of 12 amino acids. The whole variable domain, remainder taken from reference TRBV5-4 and TRBJ2-7, is ETGVTQSPTHLIKTRGQQVTLRCSSQSGHNTVSWYQQALGQGPQFIFQYYREEENGRGNFPPRFSGLQFPNYSSELNVNALELDDSALYLCASSSRDYEQYFGPGTRLTVT.

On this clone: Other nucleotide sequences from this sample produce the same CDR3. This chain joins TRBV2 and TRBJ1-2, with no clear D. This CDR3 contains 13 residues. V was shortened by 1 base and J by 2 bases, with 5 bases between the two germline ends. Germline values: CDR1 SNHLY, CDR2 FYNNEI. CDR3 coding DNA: TGTGCCAGCAGTGAAGACGGGAACTATGGCTACACCTTC. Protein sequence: CASSEDGNYGYTF.

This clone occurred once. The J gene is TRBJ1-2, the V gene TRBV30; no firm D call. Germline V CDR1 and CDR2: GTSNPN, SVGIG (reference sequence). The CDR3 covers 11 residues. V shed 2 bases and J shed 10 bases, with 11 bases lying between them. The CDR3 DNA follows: TGTGCCTGGAGTCCCCTCCCCGACTACACCTTC. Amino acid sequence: CAWSPLPDYTF. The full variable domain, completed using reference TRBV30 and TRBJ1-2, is SQTIHQWPATLVQPVGSPLSLECTVEGTSNPNLYWYRQAAGRGLQLLFYSVGIGQISSEVPQNLSASRPQDRQFILSSKKLLLSDSGFYLCAWSPLPDYTFGSGTRLTVV.

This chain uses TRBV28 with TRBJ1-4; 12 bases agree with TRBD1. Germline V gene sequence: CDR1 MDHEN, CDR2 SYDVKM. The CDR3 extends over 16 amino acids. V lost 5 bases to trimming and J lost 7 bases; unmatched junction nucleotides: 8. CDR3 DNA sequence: TGTGCCAGCAGTCCCCGGGACAGGGGGCAGGTTGAAAAACTGTTTTTT. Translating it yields CASSPRDRGQVEKLFF.

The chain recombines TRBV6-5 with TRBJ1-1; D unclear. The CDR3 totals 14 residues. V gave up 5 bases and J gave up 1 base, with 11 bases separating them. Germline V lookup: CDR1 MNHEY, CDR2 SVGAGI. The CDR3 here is CASSPRMTNTEAFF. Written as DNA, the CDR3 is TGTGCCAGCAGTCCCCGGATGACGAACACTGAAGCTTTCTTT.

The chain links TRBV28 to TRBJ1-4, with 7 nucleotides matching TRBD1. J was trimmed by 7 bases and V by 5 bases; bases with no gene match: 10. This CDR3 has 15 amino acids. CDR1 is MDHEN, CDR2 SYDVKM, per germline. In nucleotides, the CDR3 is TGTGCCAGCAGTCCCCGACAGGGCGGGGGTGAAAAACTGTTTTTT. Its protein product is CASSPRQGGGEKLFF.

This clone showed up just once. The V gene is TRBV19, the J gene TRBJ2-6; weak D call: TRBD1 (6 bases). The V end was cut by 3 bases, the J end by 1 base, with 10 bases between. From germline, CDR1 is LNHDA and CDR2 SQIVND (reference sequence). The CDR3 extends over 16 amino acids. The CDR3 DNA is TGTGCCAGTAGTATGGGACACTTATCTGGGGCCAACGTCCTGACTTTC. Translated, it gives CASSMGHLSGANVLTF. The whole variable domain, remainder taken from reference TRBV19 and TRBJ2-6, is DGGITQSPKYLFRKEGQNVTLSCEQNLNHDAMYWYRQDPGQGLRLIYYSQIVNDFQKGDIAEGYSVSREKKESFPLTVTSAQKNPTAFYLCASSMGHLSGANVLTFGAGSRLTVL.

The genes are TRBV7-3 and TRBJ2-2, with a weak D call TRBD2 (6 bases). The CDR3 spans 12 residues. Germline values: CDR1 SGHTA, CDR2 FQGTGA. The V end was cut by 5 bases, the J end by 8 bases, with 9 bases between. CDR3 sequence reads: CASSGGSGELFF. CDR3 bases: TGTGCCAGCAGCGGAGGGTCGGGGGAGCTGTTTTTT.